These T cell receptor beta chains were read from a single sample in a study of blood T cell repertoires in COVID-19. The method was immunoSEQ multiplex PCR; TCRdb's version includes in-frame clones alone and lacks a portion of them. The sample includes roughly 500,000 clones, around nine tenths of them seen just once. Source material: PBMCs or T cells enriched from blood (not recorded which). These receptors all stem from a woman aged 60-75 years who had recovered from COVID-19. The CDR3 runs from the conserved cysteine through the conserved F or W. Fields, in order: clone size, D gene, V gene, J gene, CDR3 protein, CDR3 DNA. The D gene is left open where the match is weak. The size field is filled for only some rows; it gives once, few, many or a size class.

>NA|NA|TRBV20-1|TRBJ2-5
CSAAEETQYF
TGCAGTGCGGCAGAAGAGACCCAGTACTTC
>NA|TRBD1|TRBV24-1|TRBJ1-1
CATTGTGGTAFF
TGTGCCACCACCGGGACAGGGGGAACAGCTTTCTTT
>NA|TRBD1|TRBV28|TRBJ1-5
CASSLAQGGYYSNQPQHF
TGTGCCAGCAGTTTAGCCCAGGGGGGATATTATAGCAATCAGCCCCAGCATTTT
>NA|NA|TRBV30|TRBJ1-5
CAWNGQLGQPQHF
TGTGCCTGGAACGGACAGCTTGGCCAGCCCCAGCATTTT
>NA|NA|TRBV2|TRBJ1-4
CASSREARSEKLFF
TGTGCCAGCAGCAGGGAGGCACGGAGTGAAAAACTGTTTTTT
>NA|TRBD1|TRBV6-5|TRBJ2-7
CASGVGAGGFYEQYF
TGTGCCAGCGGGGTTGGAGCAGGGGGCTTCTACGAGCAGTACTTC
>once|TRBD1|TRBV27|TRBJ1-2
CATSTRGKTFGGYTF
TGTGCCACCTCAACCAGGGGGAAAACTTTTGGTGGCTACACCTTC
>NA|NA|TRBV13|TRBJ1-1
CASSDHGSRLIGGTEAFF
TGTGCCAGCAGCGATCACGGGTCGAGGCTAATCGGGGGCACTGAAGCTTTCTTT
>NA|NA|TRBV14|TRBJ1-2
CASSRGHWIPNYGYTF
TGTGCCAGCAGTCGGGGACATTGGATTCCTAACTATGGCTACACCTTC
>NA|NA|TRBV10-3|TRBJ2-7
CAIKQGSGYEQYF
TGTGCCATCAAACAGGGTTCGGGGTACGAGCAGTACTTC
>NA|TRBD2|TRBV5-1|TRBJ2-2
CASSSGGTGELFF
TGCGCCAGCAGCTCGGGGGGCACCGGGGAGCTGTTTTTT
>once|TRBD1|TRBV19|TRBJ2-1
CATTDRGSSDDEQFF
TGTGCCACGACCGACAGGGGCTCGTCAGACGATGAGCAGTTCTTC
>once|NA|TRBV13|TRBJ2-7
CASSSFDLSYEQYF
TGTGCCAGCAGCTCCTTTGACTTATCCTACGAGCAGTACTTC
>once|TRBD1|TRBV6-5|TRBJ2-1
CASSRQGSSNEQFF
TGTGCCAGCAGTAGACAGGGGAGTTCCAATGAGCAGTTCTTC
>NA|TRBD1|TRBV4-1|TRBJ2-7
CASSHGTGREQYF
TGCGCCAGCAGCCACGGGACAGGGAGGGAGCAGTACTTC
>few|TRBD1|TRBV30|TRBJ2-1
CAWNSRGILSNEQFF
TGTGCCTGGAACAGCAGGGGGATCTTAAGCAATGAGCAGTTCTTC
>once|TRBD1|TRBV5-1|TRBJ2-1
CASRLAPGQGLVNEQFF
TGCGCCAGCAGATTGGCCCCAGGACAGGGGCTCGTCAATGAGCAGTTCTTC
>NA|NA|TRBV5-5|TRBJ1-2
CASSLQGANYGYTF
TGTGCCAGCAGCTTACAGGGAGCTAACTATGGCTACACCTTC
>NA|NA|TRBV19|TRBJ1-2
CASRAGNYGYTF
TGTGCCAGTCGAGCGGGAAACTATGGCTACACCTTC
>once|NA|TRBV6-4|TRBJ1-1
CASSINVNTEAFF
TGTGCCAGCAGCATCAATGTTAACACTGAAGCTTTCTTT
>NA|NA|TRBV4-1|TRBJ1-5
CASSQSTGNQPQHF
TGCGCCAGCAGCCAGAGCACAGGGAATCAGCCCCAGCATTTT
>NA|NA|TRBV5-4|TRBJ2-7
CASSFSGSPEQYF
TGTGCCAGCAGCTTCTCGGGAAGTCCCGAGCAGTACTTC
>NA|TRBD1|TRBV4-1|TRBJ1-4
CASSPQGAIGTTNEKLFF
TGCGCCAGCAGCCCGCAGGGGGCCATAGGGACAACTAATGAAAAACTGTTTTTT
>NA|NA|TRBV6-5|TRBJ1-1
CASSPGTMNTEAFF
TGTGCCAGCAGTCCCGGGACAATGAACACTGAAGCTTTCTTT
>NA|TRBD1|TRBV9|TRBJ2-5
CASSVSQGFQETQYF
TGTGCCAGCAGCGTTTCACAGGGGTTCCAAGAGACCCAGTACTTC
>NA|NA|TRBV5-1|TRBJ2-2
CASSGPDRANTGELFF
TGCGCCAGCAGCGGACCCGACAGAGCGAACACCGGGGAGCTGTTTTTT
>NA|TRBD2|TRBV11-2|TRBJ2-2
CASSRTSDTGELFF
TGTGCCAGCAGCCGGACTAGCGACACCGGGGAGCTGTTTTTT
>NA|TRBD2|TRBV13|TRBJ2-3
CASSFLGTSGGEDTQYF
TGTGCCAGCAGCTTCCTGGGGACTAGCGGGGGGGAAGATACGCAGTATTTT
>NA|NA|TRBV12-3/TRBV12-4|TRBJ1-2
CASSPRGGYGYTF
TGTGCCAGCAGTCCCAGGGGTGGCTATGGCTACACCTTC
>once|NA|TRBV7-2|TRBJ2-1
CASSPRGGFYYNEQFF
TGTGCCAGCAGCCCAAGGGGGGGGTTCTACTACAATGAGCAGTTCTTC
>NA|NA|TRBV14|TRBJ2-1
CASSQGMATGFF
TGTGCCAGCAGCCAAGGTATGGCGACAGGCTTCTTC
>NA|NA|TRBV12-3/TRBV12-4|TRBJ2-6
CASSQSGANVLTF
TGTGCCAGCAGCCAATCTGGGGCCAACGTCCTGACTTTC
>NA|NA|TRBV4-1|TRBJ1-1
CASSQDSGGVNTEAFF
TGCGCCAGCAGCCAAGACAGTGGAGGAGTCAACACTGAAGCTTTCTTT
>NA|TRBD2|TRBV19|TRBJ2-1
CASSIILAGYNEQFF
TGTGCCAGTAGTATAATACTAGCGGGGTACAATGAGCAGTTCTTC
>NA|NA|TRBV2|TRBJ2-2
CASSEQGLNTGELFF
TGTGCCAGCAGTGAGCAGGGTCTCAACACCGGGGAGCTGTTTTTT
>NA|NA|TRBV5-1|TRBJ1-2
CASSLGTGSIGYTF
TGCGCCAGCAGCTTGGGAACAGGGTCCATTGGCTACACCTTC
>NA|TRBD2|TRBV19|TRBJ2-1
CASSGLGGGSSYNEQFF
TGTGCCAGTAGTGGGTTGGGCGGGGGGTCCTCCTACAATGAGCAGTTCTTC
>NA|NA|TRBV12-5|TRBJ2-6
CASGAAGANVLTF
TGTGCTAGTGGTGCGGCGGGGGCCAACGTCCTGACTTTC
>NA|NA|TRBV29-1|TRBJ2-3
CSVGEGGTQYF
TGCAGCGTTGGGGAGGGGGGCACGCAGTATTTT
>once|TRBD1|TRBV27|TRBJ1-1
CASSRLGGRTEAFF
TGTGCCAGCAGCCGATTAGGGGGCAGGACTGAAGCTTTCTTT
>NA|TRBD1|TRBV6-5|TRBJ2-5
CASTNKWAGGETQYF
TGTGCCAGCACCAATAAGTGGGCAGGGGGAGAGACCCAGTACTTC
>NA|NA|TRBV5-4|TRBJ2-4
CASTLAGSNIQYF
TGTGCCAGCACCTTGGCAGGCTCGAACATTCAGTACTTC
>NA|NA|TRBV15|TRBJ2-1
CATSPRPGEQFF
TGTGCCACCAGCCCCCGTCCCGGTGAGCAGTTCTTC
>NA|NA|TRBV19|TRBJ1-6
CASSRQVNSPLHF
TGTGCCAGTAGTAGGCAGGTTAACTCACCCCTCCACTTT